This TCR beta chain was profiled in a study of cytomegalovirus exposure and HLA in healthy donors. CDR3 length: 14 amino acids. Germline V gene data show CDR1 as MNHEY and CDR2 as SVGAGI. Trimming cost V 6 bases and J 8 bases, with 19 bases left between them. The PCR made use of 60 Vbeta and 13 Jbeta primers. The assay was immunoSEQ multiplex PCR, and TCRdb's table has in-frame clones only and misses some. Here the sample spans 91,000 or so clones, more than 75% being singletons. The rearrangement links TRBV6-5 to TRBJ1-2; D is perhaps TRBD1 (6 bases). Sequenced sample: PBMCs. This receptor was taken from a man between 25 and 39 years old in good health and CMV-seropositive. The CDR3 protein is CASSRNNREKGYTF. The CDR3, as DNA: TGTGCCAGCAGCCGTAATAACAGGGAGAAGGGCTACACCTTC.